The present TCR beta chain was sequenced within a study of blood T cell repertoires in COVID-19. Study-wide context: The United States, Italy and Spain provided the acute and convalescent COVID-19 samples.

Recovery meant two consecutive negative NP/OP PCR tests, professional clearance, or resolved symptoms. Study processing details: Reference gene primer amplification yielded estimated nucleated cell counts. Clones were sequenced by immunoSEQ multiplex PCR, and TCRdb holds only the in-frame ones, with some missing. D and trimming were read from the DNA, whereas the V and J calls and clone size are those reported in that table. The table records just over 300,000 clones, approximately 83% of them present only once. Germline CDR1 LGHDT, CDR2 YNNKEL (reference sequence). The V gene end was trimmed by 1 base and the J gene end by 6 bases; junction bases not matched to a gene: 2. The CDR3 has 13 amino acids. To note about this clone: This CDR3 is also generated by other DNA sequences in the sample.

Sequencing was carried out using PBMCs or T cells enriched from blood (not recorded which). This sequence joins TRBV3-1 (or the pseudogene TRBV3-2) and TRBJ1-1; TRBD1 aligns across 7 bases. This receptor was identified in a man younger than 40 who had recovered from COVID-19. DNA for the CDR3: TGTGCCAGCAGCCAAGGGCAGGGGGCTGAAGCTTTCTTT. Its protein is CASSQGQGAEAFF.